The T cell receptor beta chain described here comes from a study of cytomegalovirus exposure and HLA in healthy donors. Study-level information: Earlier work reported approximately 110 million unique TCR beta sequences from 180 million or so T cells. General observations from the study: As was reported, the classifier diagnosed cytomegalovirus status with high specificity and sensitivity. The study flagged roughly 160 TCR beta chains as cytomegalovirus-associated.

About this clone itself: What it recognizes is unknown.

It was with 60 Vbeta and 13 Jbeta primers that the PCR ran. Using immunoSEQ multiplex PCR, the repertoire was profiled, and TCRdb retains in-frame clones only, with some absent. The table records more than 85,000 clones, approximately 63% of them present only once. CDR1 is SNHLY, CDR2 FYNNEI, per germline. CDR3 size: 12 residues. V lost 7 bases and J lost 4, with 7 bases in between. V is TRBV2 and J is TRBJ1-4, with D hard to call. Sequencing input: PBMCs. This receptor was obtained from a woman in her thirties in good health and CMV-seronegative. The CDR3 DNA reads TGTGCCAGCAATGGACTTAATGAAAAACTGTTTTTT. This sequence encodes CASNGLNEKLFF.